This T cell receptor beta chain was profiled in a study of T cell repertoires in cytomegalovirus infection. Turning to the study itself: Indicated by public TCR beta signatures were CMV infection and matching HLA type.

The ends were cut back, 6 bases at V and 0 bases at J, with 10 bases in the middle. The CDR3 is made up of 14 amino acids. Looked up from germline, CDR1 is SGHTA and CDR2 is FQGNSA. From the reads, TCRdb called clonotypes with MiXCR, one entry per CDR3 protein. The repertoire holds just over 300,000 distinct CDR3 sequences, with 17% as singletons. Notes on the study in general: There were carriers of CMV plus the relevant HLA, and cumulative public TCR beta family frequency identified them. The study found HLA-C-restricted CMV-specific TCR beta clonotypes dominating the ex vivo response.

This clonotype was detected many times. What it binds is not known. The specimen sequenced was PBMCs. The gene calls are TRBV7-2 and TRBJ2-3; D gene uncertain. The receptor comes from a human donor in good health (CMV status not recorded). Some clones in this sample may be carry-over from other donors' samples. The CDR3 loop is CASSRRGSTDTQYF. In DNA form, the CDR3 reads TGTGCCAGCAGTCGACGAGGTAGCACAGATACGCAGTATTTT.